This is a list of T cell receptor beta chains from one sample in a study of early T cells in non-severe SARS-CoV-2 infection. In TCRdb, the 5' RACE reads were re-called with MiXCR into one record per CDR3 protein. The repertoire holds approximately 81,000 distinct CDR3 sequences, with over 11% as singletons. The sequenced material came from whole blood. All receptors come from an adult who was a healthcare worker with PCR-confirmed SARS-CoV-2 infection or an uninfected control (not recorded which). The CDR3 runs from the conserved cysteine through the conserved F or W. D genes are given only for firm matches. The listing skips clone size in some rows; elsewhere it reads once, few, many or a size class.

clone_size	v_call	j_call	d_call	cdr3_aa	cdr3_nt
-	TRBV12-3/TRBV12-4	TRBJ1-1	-	CASGYVHEVFF	TGTGCCAGCGGATATGTGCATGAAGTTTTCTTT
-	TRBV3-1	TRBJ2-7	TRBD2	CASSPIGGTSVRYEQYF	TGTGCCAGCAGCCCAATAGGAGGGACTAGCGTGAGGTACGAGCAGTACTTC
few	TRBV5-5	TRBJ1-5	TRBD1	CASSLTNTGGAFNQPQHF	TGTGCCAGCAGCTTGACCAATACAGGGGGCGCTTTCAATCAGCCCCAGCATTTT
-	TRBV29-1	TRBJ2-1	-	CSVLKIMEQFF	TGCAGCGTCCTGAAGATTATGGAGCAGTTCTTC
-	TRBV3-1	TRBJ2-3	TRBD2	CASSQVRTSGTDTQYF	TGTGCCAGCAGCCAAGTGAGGACTAGCGGCACAGATACGCAGTATTTT
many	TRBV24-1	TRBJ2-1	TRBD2	CATSGGMREGPSYNEQFF	TGTGCCACCAGTGGCGGGATGCGGGAGGGCCCGTCCTACAATGAGCAGTTCTTC
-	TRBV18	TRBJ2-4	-	CASSPPRGEINIQYF	TGTGCCAGCTCACCACCGAGGGGTGAGATCAACATTCAGTACTTC
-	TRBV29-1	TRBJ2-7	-	CSVDPGPTGRCDEQYF	TGCAGCGTTGATCCGGGCCCGACAGGGAGGTGTGACGAGCAGTACTTC
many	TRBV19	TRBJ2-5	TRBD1	CASSIPGQGWETQYF	TGTGCCAGTAGTATCCCTGGACAGGGCTGGGAGACCCAGTACTTC
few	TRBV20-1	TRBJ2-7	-	CSAMGRGNYEQYF	TGCAGTGCCATGGGCCGGGGGAACTACGAGCAGTACTTC
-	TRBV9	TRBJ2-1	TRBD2	CASSVGSGGNEQFF	TGTGCCAGCAGCGTTGGTAGCGGGGGGAATGAGCAGTTCTTC
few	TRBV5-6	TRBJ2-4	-	CASSPPLRPNIQYF	TGTGCCAGCAGCCCCCCCCTCCGCCCAAACATTCAGTACTTC
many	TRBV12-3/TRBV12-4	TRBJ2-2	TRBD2	CASSLELAGAGELFF	TGTGCCAGCAGTTTAGAGCTAGCGGGAGCCGGGGAGCTGTTTTTT
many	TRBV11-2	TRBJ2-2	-	CASTPDVGSGELFF	TGTGCCAGCACCCCCGATGTTGGTTCCGGGGAGCTGTTTTTT
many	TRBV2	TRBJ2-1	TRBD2	CASRTSGGYNEQFF	TGTGCCAGCCGTACAAGCGGGGGTTACAATGAGCAGTTCTTC
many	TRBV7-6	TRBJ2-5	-	CASTFRRSQETQYF	TGTGCCTCAACTTTTCGACGTAGCCAAGAGACCCAGTACTTC
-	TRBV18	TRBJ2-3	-	CANSQHGRGDTQYF	TGTGCCAACTCACAGCATGGCCGGGGAGATACGCAGTATTTT
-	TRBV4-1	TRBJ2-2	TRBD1	CASSQATGPTGELFF	TGCGCCAGCAGCCAAGCGACAGGGCCCACCGGGGAGCTGTTTTTT
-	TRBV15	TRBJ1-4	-	CATSRGGLDSLNEKLFF	TGTGCCACCAGCAGAGGCGGGTTGGACAGCTTGAATGAAAAACTGTTTTTT
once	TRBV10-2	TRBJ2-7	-	CAAATATYEQYF	TGCGCCGCAGCAACAGCAACCTACGAGCAGTACTTC
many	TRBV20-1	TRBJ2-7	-	CSARHRELEQYF	TGCAGTGCTAGACACAGGGAACTCGAGCAGTACTTC
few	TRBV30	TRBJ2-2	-	CAWSKLGANTGELFF	TGTGCCTGGAGCAAGCTAGGGGCTAACACCGGGGAGCTGTTTTTT
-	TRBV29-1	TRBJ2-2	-	CSVGSNTGELFF	TGCAGCGTTGGAAGTAACACCGGGGAGCTGTTTTTT
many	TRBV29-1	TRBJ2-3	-	CSVAGVSDTQYF	TGCAGCGTTGCCGGGGTTTCAGATACGCAGTATTTT
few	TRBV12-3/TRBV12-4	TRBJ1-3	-	CASTLDHGNTIYF	TGTGCCAGCACCCTAGACCATGGAAACACCATATATTTT
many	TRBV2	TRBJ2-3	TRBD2	CARDLAGGPNTQYF	TGTGCCAGGGACCTAGCGGGGGGGCCAAATACGCAGTATTTT
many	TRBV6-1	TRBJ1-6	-	CASTGSVISPLHF	TGTGCCAGCACGGGGTCAGTTATTTCACCCCTCCACTTT
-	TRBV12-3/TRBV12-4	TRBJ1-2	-	CASTPNGVDYGYTF	TGTGCCAGCACTCCTAATGGGGTGGACTATGGCTACACCTTC
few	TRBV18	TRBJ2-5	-	CASSPRFGQETQYF	TGTGCCAGCTCACCACGGTTCGGGCAAGAGACCCAGTACTTC
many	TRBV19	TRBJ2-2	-	CASTVTAGRTGTGELFF	TGTGCCAGTACCGTCACGGCAGGGAGGACAGGCACCGGGGAGCTGTTTTTT
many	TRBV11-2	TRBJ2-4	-	CASSPLDRFPVYIQYF	TGTGCCAGCAGCCCCCTTGACCGTTTCCCCGTGTACATTCAGTACTTC
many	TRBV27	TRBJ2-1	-	CASRKGGGYSYNEQFF	TGTGCCAGCAGAAAAGGGGGGGGTTATAGCTACAATGAGCAGTTCTTC
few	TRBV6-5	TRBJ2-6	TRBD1	CASSLTGVSGANVLTF	TGTGCCAGCAGTTTGACAGGGGTGTCTGGGGCCAACGTCCTGACTTTC
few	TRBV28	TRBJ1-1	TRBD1	CASSLGQGGAFF	TGTGCCAGCAGTTTGGGACAGGGAGGAGCTTTCTTT